The 20 T cell receptor beta chains below were found in one sample sequenced in a study of blood T cell repertoires in COVID-19. The table came from immunoSEQ multiplex PCR; TCRdb's copy has only in-frame clones and leaves some out. The sample has roughly 350,000 clones, around 87% seen once. Sequencing was performed on peripheral blood. All receptors come from a woman in her fifties or sixties with COVID-19, enrolled during active disease.

The rearrangement links TRBV27 to TRBJ2-5, with 9 bases lining up with TRBD1. Germline CDR1 is MNHEY and CDR2 is SMNVEV (reference sequence). After removal of 1 base from V and 5 bases from J, the junction contained 11 bases not matched to a gene. CDR3 length equals 17 residues. The CDR3 DNA reads TGTGCCAGCAGTTTATACCCTTTCACAGGGGGCAAGGAGACCCAGTACTTC. Translating gives CASSLYPFTGGKETQYF.

The count of this clone is one. The chain carries TRBV6-5 and TRBJ1-2, with D possibly TRBD1 on 5 matching bases. This CDR3 is 13 amino acids long. Per germline, CDR1 MNHEY and CDR2 SVGAGI. V lost 0 bases and J lost 6, with 8 bases in between. The CDR3 here is CASSYSGVHGYTF. CDR3 bases: TGTGCCAGCAGTTACTCAGGGGTTCATGGCTACACCTTC.

The genes are TRBV7-2 and TRBJ1-5; TRBD1 matches at 8 bases. Germline V gene lookup returns CDR1 SGHTA and CDR2 FQGNSA. This CDR3 has 16 amino acids. The trim removed 6 bases at V and 2 bases at J, leaving 9 bases unmatched. CDR3 residues: CASRPGQGWGNQPQHF. The CDR3 nucleotides read TGTGCCAGCAGACCCGGACAGGGTTGGGGCAATCAGCCCCAGCATTTT.

The chain carries TRBV6-6 and TRBJ2-2, with 8 nucleotides matching TRBD1. V lost 7 bases to trimming and J lost 3 bases; unmatched junction nucleotides: 10. Germline V gives CDR1 MNHNY, CDR2 SVGAGI (reference sequence). The CDR3 runs to 16 residues. The CDR3 DNA reads as TGTGCCAGCATAAGGCCCAGGGGGCGCGACACCGGGGAGCTGTTTTTT. Residues: CASIRPRGRDTGELFF.

The CDR3 DNA sequence: TGTGCCAGCAGCGCCCGTCTGGAGTTCGGGAAACTGTTTTTT. Encoded protein: CASSARLEFGKLFF. V usage is TRBV9 and J usage is TRBJ1-4; D not certain. Between the trimmed V and J ends, which lost 3 bases and 11 bases, there was a span of 17 bases. Germline V lookup: CDR1 SGDLS, CDR2 YYNGEE. The CDR3 is 14 amino acids.

The chain combines TRBV5-1 with TRBJ1-4; TRBD1 might be the D (6 bases). Per germline, CDR1 SGHRS and CDR2 YFSETQ. V lost 4 bases, J lost 8 bases, and 15 bases lay in between. The CDR3 spans 14 residues. The chain's CDR3 is CASSRGGAGEKLFF. The CDR3 DNA follows: TGCGCCAGCAGCCGGGGGGGGGCTGGCGAAAAACTGTTTTTT.

V is TRBV24-1 and J is TRBJ2-5, with 12 positions matching TRBD1. CDR1 is KGHDR, CDR2 SFDVKD, per germline. The CDR3 sequence is 14 residues long. The ends lost 2 bases at V and 13 bases at J; junction bases unmatched: 7. This CDR3 is CATSDSGTGGPWYF. The CDR3 bases are TGTGCCACCAGTGATTCCGGGACAGGGGGCCCGTGGTACTTC.

The chain has TRBV2 and TRBJ2-5; 8 nucleotides align to TRBD2. V was pared by 1 base and J by 9 bases, with 10 bases of the junction left unmatched. Germline CDR1 is SNHLY and CDR2 is FYNNEI. This CDR3 comprises 15 residues. CDR3 sequence: CASSEGIREGLAQYF. The CDR3 DNA sequence: TGTGCCAGCAGTGAAGGGATACGGGAGGGCCTAGCCCAGTACTTC.

The genes are TRBV19 and TRBJ1-2; D is uncertain. Trimming removed 7 bases at V and 8 bases at J, with 20 bases between. CDR1 LNHDA and CDR2 SQIVND come from the germline V gene (reference sequence). CDR3 length: 14 amino acids. This CDR3 is CASTEWAGEKGYTF. CDR3 nucleotide sequence: TGTGCCAGTACCGAATGGGCTGGGGAGAAGGGCTACACCTTC. Using reference TRBV19 and TRBJ1-2 for the parts outside the CDR3, the full variable domain is DGGITQSPKYLFRKEGQNVTLSCEQNLNHDAMYWYRQDPGQGLRLIYYSQIVNDFQKGDIAEGYSVSREKKESFPLTVTSAQKNPTAFYLCASTEWAGEKGYTFGSGTRLTVV.

This chain links TRBV30 with TRBJ1-4; TRBD1 aligns across 10 bases. The germline V gene has CDR1 GTSNPN and CDR2 SVGIG (reference sequence). The CDR3 is 14 residues long. V was pared by 1 base and J by 5 bases, with 1 base of the junction left unmatched. CDR3 amino acids: CAWSAGQGNEKLFF. In DNA, the CDR3 is TGTGCCTGGAGTGCGGGACAGGGGAATGAAAAACTGTTTTTT.

This chain connects TRBV5-4 to TRBJ2-7; 12 positions agree with TRBD2. Germline V CDR1 and CDR2: SGHNT, YYREEE (reference sequence). CDR3 length equals 18 residues. V was clipped by 5 bases and J by 2 bases; unmatched bases: 14. In nucleotides, the CDR3 is TGTGCCAGCAGATCAGGGACTAGCGGGCATATGCCTACCTACGAGCAGTACTTC. It codes for CASRSGTSGHMPTYEQYF.

The chain has TRBV6-2 or TRBV6-3 and TRBJ2-1, with 11 bases lining up with TRBD1. CDR1 and CDR2 (germline): MNHEY, SVGEGT. The CDR3 contains 15 residues. V lost 2 bases and J lost 6; bases outside the gene matches: 3. CDR3 coding DNA: TGTGCCAGCAGTTACATGGACAGGGGGCTCAATGAGCAGTTCTTC. This sequence encodes CASSYMDRGLNEQFF.

This clone was counted only a few times. This chain links TRBV4-1 with TRBJ2-6; D might be TRBD2 (5 bases). This CDR3 spans 18 amino acids. V lost 0 bases and J lost 0, with 12 bases in between. Germline CDR1 is MGHRA and CDR2 is YSYEKL. In DNA form, the CDR3 reads TGCGCCAGCAGCCAAGAAGGTCGTCGGGGCTCTGGGGCCAACGTCCTGACTTTC. It specifies CASSQEGRRGSGANVLTF.

The rearrangement uses TRBV19 and TRBJ2-7; D is possibly TRBD1 (6 bases). The CDR3 is 16 residues long. Looked up from germline, CDR1 is LNHDA and CDR2 is SQIVND (reference sequence). The V end lost 2 bases, the J end lost 4 bases, and 18 bases lay between the germline ends. DNA of the CDR3: TGTGCCAGTAGTATACTACAGGGAGTGCGAGGTTACGAGCAGTACTTC. Translation gives CASSILQGVRGYEQYF.

This clone was recorded only once. The gene calls are TRBV19 and TRBJ1-4; TRBD1 agrees at 9 bases. Germline values: CDR1 LNHDA, CDR2 SQIVND (reference sequence). The CDR3 has 14 amino acids. Trimming at V came to 9 bases and at J to 5 bases, leaving 7 bases not matched to a gene. This chain's CDR3 is CASGTGRENEKLFF. The CDR3 DNA is TGTGCCAGCGGGACAGGGCGAGAAAATGAAAAACTGTTTTTT.

V and J are TRBV5-1 and TRBJ2-4, with D tentatively TRBD1 (5 bases). The CDR3 runs to 16 residues. Germline V gene lookup returns CDR1 SGHRS and CDR2 YFSETQ. Trimming cost V 4 bases and J 2 bases, with 16 bases left between them. The CDR3 DNA sequence: TGCGCCAGCAGCAAAAGACAGCTCATTTCCAAAAACATTCAGTACTTC. The encoded protein is CASSKRQLISKNIQYF.

The chain recombines TRBV11-3 with TRBJ2-2; 10 positions agree with TRBD1. Germline trimming cut 7 bases from V and 6 bases from J; bases unmatched to any gene: 11. The germline gives CDR1 SGHNT, CDR2 YENEEA. This CDR3 is built from 16 residues. CDR3 protein: CASTVPGQGFAGELFF. DNA for the CDR3: TGTGCCAGCACCGTACCGGGACAGGGGTTCGCCGGGGAGCTGTTTTTT.

The V call is TRBV10-1, the J call TRBJ1-2; D possibly corresponds to TRBD1 (6 bases). This CDR3 comprises 14 residues. The ends were cut back, 5 bases at V and 2 bases at J, with 12 bases in the middle. Germline V gene sequence: CDR1 WNHNN, CDR2 SYGVQD (reference sequence). CDR3 coding DNA: TGCGCCAGCAGTAATCGGACAGCAAACTATGGCTACACCTTC. Amino acids: CASSNRTANYGYTF.

The chain is built from TRBV5-6 and TRBJ2-7; 10 bases align to TRBD1. The CDR3 is made up of 14 amino acids. CDR1 is SGHDT and CDR2 is YYEEEE in the germline V gene. With 0 bases clipped from V and 5 bases from J, the junction kept 2 bases outside the gene matches. For the CDR3, the DNA is TGTGCCAGCAGCTTGGCGGGACAGGGGAACGAGCAGTACTTC. This gives the protein CASSLAGQGNEQYF.

The chain carries TRBV6-6 and TRBJ2-7; 12 bases map to TRBD2. CDR3 length equals 20 residues. Germline assignment: CDR1 MNHNY and CDR2 SVGAGI (reference sequence). The V gene end was trimmed by 6 bases and the J gene end by 1 base; junction bases not matched to a gene: 19. The CDR3 is CASSRQNNPTTSGRSYEQYF. CDR3 in DNA: TGTGCCAGCAGCCGACAGAATAACCCGACGACTAGCGGGAGATCCTACGAGCAGTACTTC.